This T cell receptor beta chain was captured in a study of blood T cell repertoires in COVID-19. Study summary: The cDNA or gDNA used as material had been derived from T cells, B-cell-depleted T cells, or PBMCs.

Authors' processing steps: Nucleated cell number was recorded as an estimate derived from reference gene primer amplification. Profiling relied on immunoSEQ multiplex PCR, and the TCRdb table lists in-frame clones only, not all of them. The V and J calls and clone size come from that table; D and trimming were worked out from the DNA. The sample consists of fewer than 350,000 clones, approximately 88% of them appearing once. Patients in Seattle were enrolled during active infection, then followed longitudinally. The sequenced sample was peripheral blood. The origin of this receptor is a woman aged 25 to 39 with COVID-19, enrolled during active disease.

The CDR3 spells CASSSIRTGLTEAFF. CDR3 bases: TGTGCCAGCAGCTCGATCAGGACAGGGCTCACTGAAGCTTTCTTT. The rearrangement uses TRBV7-9 and TRBJ1-1; 8 bases agree with TRBD1. The CDR3 consists of 15 residues. Germline V gene data show CDR1 as SEHNR and CDR2 as FQNEAQ (reference sequence). Trimming cost V 4 bases and J 4 bases; bases outside gene matches: 8.